There are many counts of the clone carrying this T cell receptor (beta chain). No antigen is known for it. These data originate in a study of Graves' ophthalmopathy and Graves' hyperthyroidism. Study-wide results and limits: Discriminating ophthalmopathy from stable hyperthyroidism, a 13-signature model attained a sensitivity of under 90% and a specificity of about 83%.

The CDR3 sequence is 12 residues long. Trimming took off 6 bases at V and 4 bases at J, with 6 bases between the two ends. Amplifying from RNA transcripts, the study obtained TCR beta CDR3 regions. Scientists carried out first-round RT-PCR using HTBI primers and then a second-round multiplex PCR. In TCRdb, the multiplex PCR reads were re-called with MiXCR into one record per CDR3 protein. Of about 400,000 distinct CDR3 sequences listed, around 18% are singletons. The TCR sequence derives from a woman younger than 30 with Graves' ophthalmopathy. The source material was peripheral blood. The chain joins TRBV12-3 or TRBV12-4 to TRBJ2-2; D gene unclear. The CDR3 loop is CASRFSTGELFF. CDR3 sequence (DNA): TGTGCCAGCAGGTTCTCCACCGGGGAGCTGTTTTTT.